What follows is one T cell receptor (beta chain) and its context. It has no known antigen specificity. It has no much larger one-base neighbor in the sample; base qualities were not kept. Collaborating institutions collected whole blood in K2EDTA tubes following their own protocols. Collaborator samples were shipped for TCRbeta analysis as frozen whole blood, isolated PBMCs, or DNA extracted from either sample type. The sample is drawn from a study of blood T cell repertoires in COVID-19 (dated by TCRdb to the early 2020s). Regarding the research as a whole: Samples covering the acute and convalescent phases of COVID-19 were provided by collaborators in the United States, Italy and Spain. The dataset comprised deeply sampled blood TCRbeta repertoires from subjects exposed to, actively infected with, or recovered from COVID-19. Samples came from the ongoing ImmuneRACE study (first 160 participants) plus 1,254 subjects from 6 global collaborators. The repertoires were made available in a free public database intended to serve as a resource for research on the immune response to SARS-CoV-2. Where HLA class I and class II types were available, the types were taken from metadata supplied by the sample provider, not from assay-based typing. A de-identified subject ID, COVID-19 status, age in years and sex were almost always included in the sample metadata. The prospective study material was composed of cDNA or gDNA derived from T cells, B-cell-depleted T cells, or PBMCs.

From the cysteine through the phenylalanine, the CDR3 covers 15 amino acids. The read is trimmed to its CDR3 DNA, 45 bases read in frame from base 1. CDR1 and CDR2 are drawn from the germline V gene: ENHRY, SYGVKD. V and J are truncated by 4 bases and 6 bases respectively, leaving an intervening sequence of 16 bases. The immunoSEQ Assay, a bias-controlled multiplex PCR, was used to amplify TCRbeta CDR3 regions from genomic DNA. The authors' analysis ran thus. Within the assay, amplification of reference gene primers was used to estimate how many nucleated cells each sample contained. To quantify the absolute abundance of each unique TCRbeta CDR3 rearrangement, sequence reads were collapsed and filtered. For each sample, productive Simpson clonality was calculated by taking the square root of Simpson's diversity index across productive rearrangements. What TCRdb holds here is the immuneACCESS table cut down to in-frame rearrangements. Part of the clones is not present; checked against another copy, under half of the missing clones reflect an unresolved V gene, and the others are unexplained. The V and J calls and clone size were taken over from that table, and D and trimming were inferred from the DNA. The sample profile shows roughly 100,000 clones; 90% of them were found once. 4% to 6% of the sample belongs to the ten largest clones.

Broader findings and caveats from the paper: Clinical and demographic metadata were provided uncurated, with the amount varying by source and participant.

The sequenced material came from peripheral blood. The rearranged segments are TRBV10-3 and TRBJ2-4, with TRBD1 perhaps the D gene, on 6 matching bases. The origin of this receptor is a man over 45 with acute or convalescent COVID-19. The nucleotide sequence reads as follows: TGTGCCATCAGTGGCCTGCCAGGGGACCCAAACATTCAGTACTTC. Translated, it reads CAISGLPGDPNIQYF.